These T cell receptor beta chains were read from a single sample in a study of Ad26.COV2.S vaccination and SARS-CoV-2 variants. Profiled with immunoSEQ multiplex PCR; TCRdb holds only in-frame clones, not every one. The repertoire consists of roughly 410,000 clones, with about four fifths occurring once and the leading ten covering approximately 7.8%. The sequenced sample was peripheral blood, obtained in a trial of Ad26.COV2.S vaccine versus placebo. These receptors all come from a person between 18 and 65 years old who received the Ad26.COV2.S COVID-19 vaccine or a placebo. Both conserved end residues are part of each CDR3. Fields, in order: V gene, D gene, clone size, J gene, CDR3 DNA, CDR3 protein. D genes are given only for firm matches. Some rows have no size entry. The others give once, few or many, or a class for an expanded clone.

>TRBV29-1|TRBD1|once|TRBJ1-2
TGCAGCGTTACTTGGACAGGGAACTATGGCTACACCTTC
CSVTWTGNYGYTF
>TRBV5-1|NA|NA|TRBJ1-2
TGCGCCAGCAGCTTGGCCGAGGGGAGCCGCTATGGCTACACCTTC
CASSLAEGSRYGYTF
>TRBV6-5|NA|NA|TRBJ1-5
TGTGCCAGCCGGTGGAGGGCAGGAAATCAGCCCCAGCATTTT
CASRWRAGNQPQHF
>TRBV3-1/TRBV3-2|NA|once|TRBJ2-1
TGTGCCAGCAGCCACCGTACTACGAGCTCCTACAATGAGCAGTTCTTC
CASSHRTTSSYNEQFF
>TRBV6-5|NA|once|TRBJ1-2
TGTGCCAGCAGTTACAGGGGACGGATGTACTATGGCTACACCTTC
CASSYRGRMYYGYTF
>TRBV6-2/TRBV6-3|TRBD2|NA|TRBJ2-1
TGTGCCAGCAGTTTGGGGGGGGACTACAATGAGCAGTTCTTC
CASSLGGDYNEQFF
>TRBV6-1|NA|NA|TRBJ2-1
TGTGCCAGCAGTGGACGTATAGTCGGACAGTTATACAATGAGCAGTTCTTC
CASSGRIVGQLYNEQFF
>TRBV12-5|NA|NA|TRBJ2-1
TGTGCTAGTGGAAGCGAGCCCCAAAACAATGAGCAGTTCTTC
CASGSEPQNNEQFF
>TRBV7-8|NA|NA|TRBJ2-7
TGTGCCAGCAGCTTACGCACCAAAAAAGGAAGATCCTACGAGCAGTACTTC
CASSLRTKKGRSYEQYF
>TRBV7-6|NA|NA|TRBJ1-1
TGTGCCAGCAGCTTAAAGGAAAAGTGGGACACTGAAGCTTTCTTT
CASSLKEKWDTEAFF
>TRBV5-1|NA|few|TRBJ1-4
TGCGCCAGCAGCTTGGTTCGGGGGGAAGCAACTAATGAAAAACTGTTTTTT
CASSLVRGEATNEKLFF
>TRBV6-5|TRBD1|NA|TRBJ1-6
TGTGCCAGCAGTTGGGACAGTGGCTATAATTCACCCCTCCACTTT
CASSWDSGYNSPLHF